These 7 T cell receptor beta chains were all obtained from the same sample, sequenced in a study of beta chain features in type 1 diabetes. Reverse transcription of all isolated RNA meant that expressed TCRB transcripts were sequenced. Repertoires were generated with immunoSEQ multiplex PCR, while TCRdb's copy carries only in-frame clones and drops some. The sample shows nearly 350,000 clones, approximately 8% of them seen only once. Sequenced sample: central memory CD4+ T cells from blood. The receptors were sampled from a young woman in good health.

This clone was recorded many times. This sequence joins TRBV7-8 and TRBJ2-1, with D possibly matching TRBD2 (5 bases). Germline lookup yields CDR1 SGHVS and CDR2 FQNEAQ. Deletions cut 5 bases from V and 5 bases from J, with 16 bases between. The CDR3 totals 15 residues. The CDR3 spells CASSLSGITNNEQFF. The CDR3 region has the DNA TGTGCCAGCAGCCTGAGCGGAATCACTAACAATGAGCAGTTCTTC.

The V gene is TRBV7-9, the J gene TRBJ1-1; 7 bases line up with TRBD1. The CDR3 consists of 14 residues. Germline V lookup: CDR1 SEHNR, CDR2 FQNEAQ (reference sequence). V was pared by 4 bases and J by 3 bases, with 5 bases of the junction left unmatched. This CDR3 reads CASSSTGTYTEAFF. The CDR3 DNA is TGTGCCAGCAGCTCGACAGGGACCTACACTGAAGCTTTCTTT.

The chain recombines TRBV18 with TRBJ2-1; 7 bases line up with TRBD2. The J segment lost 2 bases and the V segment lost 0 bases, leaving 4 bases of the junction unmatched. Germline lookup yields CDR1 KGHSH and CDR2 LQKENI. The CDR3 loop spans 16 amino acids. The CDR3 reads CASSPPVGGTYNEQFF. The CDR3 DNA sequence: TGTGCCAGCTCACCACCCGTGGGAGGGACCTACAATGAGCAGTTCTTC.

The chain is built from TRBV28 and TRBJ2-3; TRBD2 matches 9 bases. Looked up from germline, CDR1 is MDHEN and CDR2 is SYDVKM. V gave up 2 bases and J gave up 4 bases; unmatched junction bases: 4. The CDR3 is made up of 15 amino acids. CDR3 protein: CASSLAAGGSDTQYF. Written as DNA, the CDR3 is TGTGCCAGCAGTTTAGCGGCGGGAGGGTCAGATACGCAGTATTTT.

A few counts support this clone. The V gene is TRBV7-6, the J gene TRBJ2-3; no clear D. Looked up from germline, CDR1 is SGHVS and CDR2 is FNYEAQ. The length of the CDR3 is 15 residues. The germline V and J ends were trimmed by 1 base and 1 base, with 9 bases remaining between them. The CDR3 spells CASSLVAFRTDTQYF. DNA for the CDR3: TGTGCCAGCAGCTTAGTGGCCTTCCGCACAGATACGCAGTATTTT.

This clone was seen more than once but under ten times. A read error is likely here: a far larger clone is one base away. At the DNA level, this CDR3 is encoded by other sequences in the same sample as well. The chain couples TRBV29-1 to TRBJ2-7, with a tentative D call TRBD1 (5 bases). This CDR3 region has 12 residues. Germline-derived CDR1 and CDR2 are SQVTM and ANQGSEA. The germline V and J ends were trimmed by 5 bases and 4 bases, with 12 bases remaining between them. The CDR3 DNA reads TGCAGCGTTTTGCAGGGTACTTACGAGCAGTACTTC. It yields the protein CSVLQGTYEQYF.

The chain has TRBV29-1 and TRBJ2-7; 10 nucleotides line up with TRBD1. Unmatched junction bases numbered 6, after V lost 7 bases and J lost 6 bases. Looked up from germline, CDR1 is SQVTM and CDR2 is ANQGSEA. The CDR3 is 12 amino acids. The CDR3, as DNA: TGCAGCGGCGGGGACAGGGGAGGCGAGCAGTACTTC. It specifies CSGGDRGGEQYF.